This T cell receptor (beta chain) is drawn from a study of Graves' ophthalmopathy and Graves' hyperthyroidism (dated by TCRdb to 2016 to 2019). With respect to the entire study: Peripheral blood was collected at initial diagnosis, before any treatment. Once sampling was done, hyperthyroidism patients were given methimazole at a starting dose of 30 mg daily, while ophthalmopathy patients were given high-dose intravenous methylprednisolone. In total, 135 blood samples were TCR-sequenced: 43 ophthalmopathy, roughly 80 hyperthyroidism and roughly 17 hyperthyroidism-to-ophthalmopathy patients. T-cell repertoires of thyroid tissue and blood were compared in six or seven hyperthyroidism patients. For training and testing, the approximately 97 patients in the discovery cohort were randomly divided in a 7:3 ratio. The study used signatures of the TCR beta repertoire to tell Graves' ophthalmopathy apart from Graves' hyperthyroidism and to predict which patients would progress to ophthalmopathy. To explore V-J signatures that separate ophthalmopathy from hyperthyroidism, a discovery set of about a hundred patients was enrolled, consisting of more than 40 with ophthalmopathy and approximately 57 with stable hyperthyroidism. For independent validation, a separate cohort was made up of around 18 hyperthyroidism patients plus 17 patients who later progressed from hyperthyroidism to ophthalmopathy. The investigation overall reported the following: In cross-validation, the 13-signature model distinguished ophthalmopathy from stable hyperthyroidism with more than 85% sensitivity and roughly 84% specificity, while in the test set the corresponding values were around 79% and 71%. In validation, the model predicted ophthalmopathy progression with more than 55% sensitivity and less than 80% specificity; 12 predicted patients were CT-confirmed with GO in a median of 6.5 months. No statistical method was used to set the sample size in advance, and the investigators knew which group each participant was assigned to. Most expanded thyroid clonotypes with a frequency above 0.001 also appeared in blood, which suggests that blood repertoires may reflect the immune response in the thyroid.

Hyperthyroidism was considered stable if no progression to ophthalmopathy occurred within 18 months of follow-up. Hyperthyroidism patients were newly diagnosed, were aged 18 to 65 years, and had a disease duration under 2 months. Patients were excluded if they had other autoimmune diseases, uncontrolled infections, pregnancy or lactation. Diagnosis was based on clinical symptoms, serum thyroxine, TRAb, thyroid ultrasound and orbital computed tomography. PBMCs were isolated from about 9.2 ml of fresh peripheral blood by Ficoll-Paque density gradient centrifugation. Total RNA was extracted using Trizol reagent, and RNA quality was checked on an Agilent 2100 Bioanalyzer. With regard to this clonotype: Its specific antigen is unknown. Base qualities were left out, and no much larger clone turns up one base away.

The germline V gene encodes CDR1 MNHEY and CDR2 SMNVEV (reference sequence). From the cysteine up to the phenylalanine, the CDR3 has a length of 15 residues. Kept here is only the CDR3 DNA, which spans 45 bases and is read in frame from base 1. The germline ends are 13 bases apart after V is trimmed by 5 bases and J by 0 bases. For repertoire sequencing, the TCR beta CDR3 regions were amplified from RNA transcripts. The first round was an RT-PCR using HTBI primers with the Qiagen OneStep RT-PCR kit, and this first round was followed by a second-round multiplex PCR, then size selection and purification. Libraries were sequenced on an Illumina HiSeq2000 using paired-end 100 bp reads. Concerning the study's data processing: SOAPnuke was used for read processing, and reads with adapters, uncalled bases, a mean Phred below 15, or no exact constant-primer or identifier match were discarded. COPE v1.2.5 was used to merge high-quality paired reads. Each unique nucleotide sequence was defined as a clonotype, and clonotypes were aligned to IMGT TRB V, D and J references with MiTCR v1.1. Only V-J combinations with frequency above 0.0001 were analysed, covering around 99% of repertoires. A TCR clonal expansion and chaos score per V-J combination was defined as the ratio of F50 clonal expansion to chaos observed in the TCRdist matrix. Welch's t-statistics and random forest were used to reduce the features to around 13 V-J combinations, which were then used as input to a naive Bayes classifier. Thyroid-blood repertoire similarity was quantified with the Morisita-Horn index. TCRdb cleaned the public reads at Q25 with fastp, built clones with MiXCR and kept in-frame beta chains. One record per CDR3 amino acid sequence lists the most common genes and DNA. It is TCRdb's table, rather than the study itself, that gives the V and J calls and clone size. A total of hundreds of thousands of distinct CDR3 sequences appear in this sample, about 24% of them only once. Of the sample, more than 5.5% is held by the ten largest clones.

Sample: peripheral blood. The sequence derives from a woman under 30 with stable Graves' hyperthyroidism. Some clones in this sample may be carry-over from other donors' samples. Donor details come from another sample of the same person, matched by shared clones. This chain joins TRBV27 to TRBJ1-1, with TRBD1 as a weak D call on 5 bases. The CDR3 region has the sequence CASSPQGYMNTEAFF. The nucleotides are TGTGCCAGCAGTCCTCAGGGATACATGAACACTGAAGCTTTCTTT.